This T cell receptor (beta chain) was obtained from a study of early T cells in non-severe SARS-CoV-2 infection. Study summary: Chains from this unsorted whole-blood bulk RNA could not be paired. Study results and caveats: Lookups in VDJdb leaned toward anti-spike CD8 responses and missed private and CD4 specificities.

This clonotype was detected ten times or more. Its antigen is not identified. The V gene's germline CDR1 is SNHLY and CDR2 FYNNEI. The ends were cut back, 5 bases at V and 5 bases at J, with 6 bases in the middle. The CDR3 is 11 residues long. Unique molecular identifiers were affixed to single, distinct cDNA molecules. A single record per CDR3 protein comes from TCRdb applying MiXCR to the 5' RACE reads. The sample has fewer than 85,000 distinct CDR3 sequences; around 16% are singletons. This clonotype was sampled from an adult who was a healthcare worker with PCR-confirmed SARS-CoV-2 infection or an uninfected control (not recorded which). The material sequenced was whole blood. V is TRBV2 and J is TRBJ2-5; no clear D. The CDR3 DNA is TGTGCCAGCAGTTTTAGTGAGACCCAGTACTTC. Residues: CASSFSETQYF.